The clone carrying this T cell receptor beta chain occurred many times. The antigen is unknown. MiXCR, applied by TCRdb to the reads, yields one record per CDR3 protein. In the table there are approximately 490,000 distinct CDR3 sequences, around 10% of which are singletons. This sample is part of a study of T cell repertoires in cytomegalovirus infection. Study-level information: Both CMV infection and a matching HLA type were indicated by public TCR beta signatures. Broader study findings: Ex vivo responses were dominated by HLA-C-restricted CMV-specific TCR beta clonotypes.

CDR1 MNHNS and CDR2 SASEGT come from the germline V gene. CDR3 size: 16 residues. The trim removed 6 bases at V and 3 bases at J, leaving 7 bases unmatched. The chain links TRBV6-1 to TRBJ2-3; 12 nucleotides match TRBD2. What was sequenced was PBMCs. This TCR derives from a human donor in good health (CMV status not recorded). Some clones in this sample may be carry-over from other donors' samples. The CDR3 nucleotides are TGTGCCAGCAGCCGTCGGACTAGCGGGACGACAGATACGCAGTATTTT. Amino acid sequence: CASSRRTSGTTDTQYF.